This T cell receptor beta chain emerged from a study of cytomegalovirus exposure and HLA in healthy donors. The PCR contained 60 Vbeta and 13 Jbeta primers. Here immunoSEQ multiplex PCR was the method, and the copy in TCRdb shows in-frame clones only, minus some. The sample lists more than 90,000 clones, about 76% occurring once. Per the germline V gene, CDR1 is SGHTA and CDR2 is FQGNSA. The length of the CDR3 is 12 residues. With 10 bases clipped from V and 4 bases from J, the junction kept 3 bases outside the gene matches. Sequencing was carried out using PBMCs. This clonotype was obtained from a woman in her seventies in good health and CMV-seropositive. This rearrangement joins TRBV7-2 to TRBJ2-1; 8 bases agree with TRBD2. In DNA form, the CDR3 reads TGTGCCATAGCGGGGCCATACAATGAGCAGTTCTTC. This gives the protein CAIAGPYNEQFF.